The sequence of this TCR beta chain was determined in a study of post-analysis software for immune sequencing data. Study context: Progressive-relapsing, secondary progressive and relapsing-remitting multiple sclerosis were among the disease courses included.

General observations from the study: Patients carried roughly five TRBV segments more frequently than controls did, and TRBV5-6, TRBV5-1 and TRBV20-1 were among them. F-measure co-clustering was strong for batch-matched samples. A significant reduction in normalized Chao1 diversity was observed in multiple sclerosis patients versus controls.

This clonotype was counted between two and nine times. Its target is not known. Included in the TCR beta cDNA libraries were unique molecular identifiers. TCRdb independently ran MiXCR on the PCR reads; one entry per CDR3 protein. The table records roughly 800,000 distinct CDR3 sequences, around 42% of them present only once. Germline V lookup: CDR1 SQVTM, CDR2 ANQGSEA. Unmatched junction bases numbered 4, after V lost 4 bases and J lost 0 bases. This CDR3 is 14 amino acids long. V gene TRBV29-1 combines with J gene TRBJ1-2; 8 bases line up with TRBD1. Source material: blood. This clonotype was obtained from a girl aged 5-17 years with multiple sclerosis. CDR3 residues: CSVARTGSNYGYTF. CDR3 nucleotides: TGCAGCGTTGCCCGGACAGGGTCTAACTATGGCTACACCTTC.